This TCR beta chain comes out of a study of OX40 agonist ivuxolimab in advanced cancers. Germline V CDR1 and CDR2: SGDLS, YYNGEE. This CDR3 contains 16 residues. The trim removed 2 bases at V and 2 bases at J, leaving 9 bases unmatched. Here immunoSEQ multiplex PCR was the method, and the copy in TCRdb shows in-frame clones only, minus some. This sample has some 50,000 clones, with about 90% found just once. The timepoints at which blood was sampled were baseline, cycle 4 day 1, and cycle 7 day 1. In its sample, this clone was seen a few times. Sequencing used CD4+ or CD8+ T cells sorted from blood, obtained in a trial of the OX40 agonist ivuxolimab. The TCR sequence derives from an adult with an advanced solid tumor such as melanoma, head and neck, liver or kidney cancer. The chain recombines TRBV9 with TRBJ2-7, with 8 bases aligning to TRBD2. CDR3 DNA sequence: TGTGCCAGCAGCGTTAGCGGGAAACCTTTCGCCTACGAGCAGTACTTC. Protein product: CASSVSGKPFAYEQYF.